The next 30 T cell receptor beta chains were all read from a single sample in a study of beta chain features in type 1 diabetes. For these TCRs, the target antigens are not known. The entirety of the isolated RNA underwent reverse transcription, so expressed TCRB transcripts were sequenced. Sequencing was performed with immunoSEQ multiplex PCR; in TCRdb, only in-frame clones are kept and a portion is missing. The sample carries roughly 350,000 clones, 9.6% recorded once. Study-level points and caveats: The study found moderately but significantly shorter TCRB CDR3s in all four CD4+ subsets of Type 1 diabetes patients.

The specimen sequenced was central memory CD4+ T cells from blood. All receptors derive from a man aged 30-40 years with type 1 diabetes.

This clone has a count of ten or more. The rearrangement links TRBV28 to TRBJ1-4; D not resolved. The CDR3 contains 13 residues. Between the trimmed V and J ends, which lost 7 bases and 10 bases, there was a span of 16 bases. Germline V gene lookup returns CDR1 MDHEN and CDR2 SYDVKM. The CDR3 nucleotides are TGTGCCAGCACTACCACGGGCGACGCAAAACTGTTTTTT. This encodes CASTTTGDAKLFF.

In its sample, this clone was seen many times. The V call is TRBV9, the J call TRBJ2-5; TRBD1 matches 9 bases. The germline V gene encodes CDR1 SGDLS and CDR2 YYNGEE. With V trimmed by 1 base and J by 7 bases, 8 bases remained unmatched. The CDR3 consists of 15 residues. CDR3 sequence: CASSVWDREPGTQYF. CDR3 nucleotides: TGTGCCAGCAGCGTATGGGACAGGGAACCAGGGACCCAGTACTTC.

This clone was observed at least ten times. The chain combines TRBV11-2 with TRBJ2-1, with a possible D match to TRBD2 (5 bases). Germline V lookup: CDR1 SGHAT, CDR2 FQNNGV. The CDR3 runs 12 residues. The ends were cut back, 4 bases at V and 10 bases at J, with 11 bases in the middle. CDR3 DNA: TGTGCCAGCAGCTCACATGGACTGGAGCAGTTCTTC. It yields the protein CASSSHGLEQFF.

V is TRBV11-2 and J is TRBJ2-5; possibly TRBD1 for D (6 bases). The CDR3 covers 13 residues. Germline loops: CDR1 SGHAT, CDR2 FQNNGV. Trimming cost V 3 bases and J 5 bases, with 10 bases left between them. The CDR3 sequence: CASSFQTGETQYF. In DNA form, the CDR3 reads TGTGCCAGCAGCTTTCAAACAGGGGAGACCCAGTACTTC.

This clone was observed a handful of times. The chain couples TRBV6-5 to TRBJ1-1; D gene ambiguous. CDR1 is MNHEY and CDR2 is SVGAGI in the germline V gene. CDR3 length: 12 residues. V was shortened by 6 bases and J by 1 base, with 6 bases between the two germline ends. In nucleotides, the CDR3 is TGTGCCAGCAGAACCTCGAACACTGAAGCTTTCTTT. It translates to CASRTSNTEAFF.

The chain has TRBV6-1 and TRBJ1-3; 8 bases match TRBD1. This CDR3 region has 17 residues. The junction had 9 bases not matched to a gene; V was cut back by 2 bases and J by 3 bases. Germline values: CDR1 MNHNS, CDR2 SASEGT. CDR3 sequence reads: CASSESDRERRGNTIYF. The DNA for the CDR3 is TGTGCCAGCAGTGAATCGGACAGGGAACGTCGTGGAAACACCATATATTTT.

This clone occurred a few times. The rearrangement links TRBV2 to TRBJ1-5, with unresolved D. The CDR3 consists of 13 residues. V shed 3 bases and J shed 4 bases, with 7 bases lying between them. The germline V gene has CDR1 SNHLY and CDR2 FYNNEI. CDR3 in DNA: TGTGCCAGCAGTGACAGCACGAATCAGCCCCAGCATTTT. Translation gives CASSDSTNQPQHF.

V gene TRBV5-6 combines with J gene TRBJ1-1, with D hard to call. V lost 0 bases to trimming and J lost 0 bases, with 18 bases between them. The CDR3 spans 18 residues. The V gene's germline CDR1 is SGHDT and CDR2 YYEEEE. CDR3 bases: TGTGCCAGCAGCTTGGTGGCCAGCGCTAAAGGGATGAACACTGAAGCTTTCTTT. Protein sequence: CASSLVASAKGMNTEAFF.

This clone was counted between two and nine times. This CDR3 is CASSGGLASSYNEQFF. CDR3 nucleotide sequence: TGTGCCAGCAGTGGGGGACTAGCGAGCTCCTACAATGAGCAGTTCTTC. The J gene is TRBJ2-1, the V gene TRBV6-1, with 10 bases lining up with TRBD2. CDR3 length: 16 residues. After removal of 4 bases from V and 0 bases from J, the junction contained 3 bases not matched to a gene. Germline CDR1 reads MNHNS; CDR2 reads SASEGT.

The CDR3 loop reads CASSRGSGYVGEQFF. In nucleotides, the CDR3 is TGTGCCAGTAGTAGGGGAAGCGGGTATGTGGGTGAGCAGTTCTTC. V is TRBV19 and J is TRBJ2-1; TRBD2 might be the D (6 bases). The V gene lost 4 bases and the J gene lost 9 bases, with 19 bases spanning the gap. CDR1 LNHDA and CDR2 SQIVND come from the germline V gene (reference sequence). The CDR3 sequence is 15 residues long.

This clone was counted between two and nine times. The chain combines TRBV6-5 with TRBJ2-7, with 9 bases that match TRBD1. Germline assignment: CDR1 MNHEY and CDR2 SVGAGI. The junction had 10 bases not matched to a gene; V was cut back by 6 bases and J by 4 bases. This CDR3 contains 15 residues. This chain's CDR3 is CASRQDRGQLYEQYF. The CDR3 DNA reads TGTGCCAGCAGGCAGGACAGGGGACAATTATACGAGCAGTACTTC.

The table lists this clone with a few counts. The chain couples TRBV11-1 to TRBJ2-1; 7 bases are a match to TRBD2. This CDR3 has 16 residues. V lost 2 bases, J lost 4 bases, and 8 bases stayed unmatched. Germline lookup yields CDR1 SGHAT and CDR2 FQDESV (reference sequence). The CDR3, as DNA: TGTGCCAGCAGCTTATTTTGGGGGGGTAGTTACAATGAGCAGTTCTTC. Protein sequence: CASSLFWGGSYNEQFF. Supplemented by reference TRBV11-1 and TRBJ2-1, the full variable domain reads EAEVAQSPRYKITEKSQAVAFWCDPISGHATLYWYRQILGQGPELLVQFQDESVVDDSQLPKDRFSAERLKGVDSTLKIQPAELGDSAMYLCASSLFWGGSYNEQFFGPGTRLTVL.

This clone came up many times. The chain uses TRBV14 and TRBJ2-1; D tentatively reads TRBD1 or TRBD2 (5 bases each). V was pared by 3 bases and J by 11 bases, with 14 bases between. The CDR3 runs 13 residues. The germline V gene encodes CDR1 SGHDN and CDR2 FVKESK. This CDR3 is CASSHNPLGQQFF. In nucleotides, the CDR3 is TGTGCCAGCAGCCACAACCCCCTGGGACAGCAGTTCTTC.

This clone was detected ten times or more. The chain joins TRBV10-3 to TRBJ2-1; tentative D call: TRBD1 (6 bases). V lost 3 bases to trimming and J lost 6 bases, with 18 bases between them. The length of the CDR3 is 16 residues. Germline V gene sequence: CDR1 ENHRY, CDR2 SYGVKD. This CDR3 is CAISEPQGSLSNEQFF. As DNA, the CDR3 is TGTGCCATCAGTGAACCCCAGGGGTCCCTATCCAATGAGCAGTTCTTC.

J is TRBJ2-3 and V is TRBV7-8; D may correspond to TRBD1 or TRBD2 (5 bases each). CDR3 length equals 16 residues. V shed 3 bases and J shed 4 bases, with 17 bases lying between them. Germline CDR1 and CDR2: SGHVS and FQNEAQ. The CDR3 protein is CASSFPGQQRADTQYF. As DNA, the CDR3 is TGTGCCAGCAGCTTCCCGGGGCAGCAGAGGGCAGATACGCAGTATTTT.

The rearrangement links TRBV10-2 to TRBJ1-1; no clear D gene. Germline V gene data show CDR1 as WSHSY and CDR2 as SAAADI. V was trimmed by 8 bases and J by 6 bases, leaving 10 bases between them. This CDR3 contains 11 residues. This CDR3 is CASGLSAEAFF. DNA of the CDR3: TGCGCCAGCGGCCTGAGTGCTGAAGCTTTCTTT.

This clone was seen a handful of times. The V and J genes are TRBV28 and TRBJ2-1; 7 nucleotides align to TRBD2. CDR3 length: 18 residues. The J segment lost 7 bases and the V segment lost 2 bases, leaving 17 bases of the junction unmatched. Germline CDR1 reads MDHEN; CDR2 reads SYDVKM. Here the CDR3 reads CASSLPASGGPIHNEQFF. CDR3 bases: TGTGCCAGCAGTTTACCGGCTAGCGGAGGTCCGATACATAATGAGCAGTTCTTC.

This clone was observed a few times. The rearrangement uses TRBV7-6 and TRBJ2-5; the D gene is possibly TRBD1 (7 bases). V shed 7 bases and J shed 5 bases, with 17 bases lying between them. Germline V lookup: CDR1 SGHVS, CDR2 FNYEAQ. The CDR3 covers 14 residues. CDR3 region: CASKPGGIRETQYF. In nucleotides, the CDR3 is TGTGCCAGCAAACCAGGGGGGATTAGGGAGACCCAGTACTTC. The full variable domain, with the rest looked up from reference TRBV7-6 and TRBJ2-5, is GAGVSQSPRYKVTKRGQDVALRCDPISGHVSLYWYRQALGQGPEFLTYFNYEAQQDKSGLPNDRFSAERPEGSISTLTIQRTEQRDSAMYRCASKPGGIRETQYFGPGTRLLVL.

The CDR3 coding sequence is TGTGCCAGCAGCTTGAGGGGACTAGCGGAGTCCTACGAGCAGTACTTC. The encoded protein is CASSLRGLAESYEQYF. The genes are TRBV7-2 and TRBJ2-7, with 11 bases fitting TRBD2. In germline, CDR1 is SGHTA, CDR2 FQGNSA. The CDR3 is made up of 16 amino acids. V lost 3 bases, J lost 1 base, and 5 bases stayed unmatched.

CDR3 in amino acids: CASSWGTGYSYEQYF. DNA of the CDR3: TGTGCCAGCAGTTGGGGGACAGGGTACTCCTACGAGCAGTACTTC. The chain carries TRBV6-5 and TRBJ2-7, with 9 nucleotides matching TRBD1. After removal of 4 bases from V and 0 bases from J, the junction contained 4 bases not matched to a gene. The CDR3 sequence is 15 residues long. Germline values: CDR1 MNHEY, CDR2 SVGAGI.

This clone was seen more than once but under ten times. One base away lies a much larger clone, so this may be a sequencing read error. Distinct nucleotide sequences in the sample also encode this CDR3. The chain has TRBV11-2 and TRBJ2-3; no definite D call. Deletions cut 2 bases from V and 3 bases from J, with 0 bases between. Per germline, CDR1 SGHAT and CDR2 FQNNGV. This CDR3 is built from 11 residues. CDR3 nucleotides: TGTGCCAGCAGCTTAACAGATACGCAGTATTTT. Translated, it gives CASSLTDTQYF.

This clone was counted a few times. The gene calls are TRBV25-1 and TRBJ2-2; D call uncertain. Germline V lookup: CDR1 MGHDK, CDR2 SYGVNS. Trimming took off 1 base at V and 8 bases at J, with 8 bases between the two ends. The CDR3 extends over 13 amino acids. For the CDR3, the DNA is TGTGCCAGCAGTGAATTGAAGGTGGGGGAGCTGTTTTTT. Encoded protein: CASSELKVGELFF.

The chain joins TRBV4-1 to TRBJ2-5; D tentatively fits TRBD1 or TRBD2 (6 bases each). The V gene lost 3 bases and the J gene lost 1 base, with 15 bases spanning the gap. Germline assignment: CDR1 MGHRA and CDR2 YSYEKL. This CDR3 comprises 16 residues. CDR3 nucleotides: TGCGCCAGCAGCCAGAAGTGGGGGGCCCCCCAAGAGACCCAGTACTTC. Amino acids: CASSQKWGAPQETQYF.

This clone was found a few times. This chain links TRBV10-3 with TRBJ1-2; D gene uncertain. The CDR3 contains 14 residues. Germline V CDR1 and CDR2: ENHRY, SYGVKD. V was pared by 6 bases and J by 0 bases, with 11 bases between. CDR3 region: CAISREATNYGYTF. CDR3 sequence (DNA): TGTGCCATCAGCCGGGAGGCAACTAACTATGGCTACACCTTC.

Many counts were recorded for this clone. This chain uses TRBV5-1 with TRBJ2-3; 9 positions agree with TRBD2. V lost 2 bases to trimming and J lost 1 base; unmatched junction nucleotides: 2. This CDR3 spans 15 amino acids. CDR1 and CDR2 (germline): SGHRS, YFSETQ. The CDR3 DNA is TGCGCCAGCAGCTTTTCTAGCGGGGGCACAGATACGCAGTATTTT. This gives the protein CASSFSSGGTDTQYF.

This clone was counted a few times. A read error is possible here, since a much larger clone lies one base away. Other DNA sequences in this specimen translate into the identical CDR3. This chain joins TRBV7-2 and TRBJ2-3; unclear D gene. CDR1 is SGHTA and CDR2 is FQGNSA in the germline V gene. Trimming removed 5 bases from V and 0 bases from J, with 3 bases in between. This CDR3 spans 12 amino acids. CDR3 sequence reads: CASSRSTDTQYF. The CDR3 nucleotides read TGTGCCAGCAGCCGAAGCACAGATACGCAGTATTTT.

This clone has just a few counts. The chain uses TRBV4-1 and TRBJ1-5, with 7 bases lining up with TRBD1. Per germline, CDR1 MGHRA and CDR2 YSYEKL. J gave up 3 bases and V 1 base, and 3 bases lay outside the gene matches. This CDR3 spans 15 amino acids. Here the CDR3 reads CASSQAGTDNQPQHF. In nucleotides, the CDR3 is TGCGCCAGCAGCCAAGCTGGGACAGACAATCAGCCCCAGCATTTT.

V and J are TRBV21-1 and TRBJ2-2. TRBV21-1 is marked as a pseudogene. This CDR3 contains 17 residues. The CDR3 reads CASGRPGAGTNTGELFF. Written as DNA, the CDR3 is TGTGCCAGCGGGAGGCCGGGGGCGGGAACGAACACCGGGGAGCTGTTTTTT.

In this sample, this clone turned up a few times. The chain has TRBV5-4 and TRBJ2-3; D not resolved. The CDR3 length is 13 residues. Germline V gene lookup returns CDR1 SGHNT and CDR2 YYREEE (reference sequence). The CDR3 DNA reads TGTGGGGCGGCAGTAGATATCACAGATACGCAGTATTTT. Protein product: CGAAVDITDTQYF.

This clone was recorded at least ten times. V and J are TRBV28 and TRBJ2-5; tentatively, D is TRBD2 (6 bases). The CDR3 loop spans 15 amino acids. Germline-derived CDR1 and CDR2 are MDHEN and SYDVKM. V lost 5 bases to trimming and J lost 5 bases, with 18 bases between them. This CDR3 reads CASSPGPGRGETQYF. In nucleotides, the CDR3 is TGTGCCAGCAGTCCGGGACCCGGGAGAGGGGAGACCCAGTACTTC.